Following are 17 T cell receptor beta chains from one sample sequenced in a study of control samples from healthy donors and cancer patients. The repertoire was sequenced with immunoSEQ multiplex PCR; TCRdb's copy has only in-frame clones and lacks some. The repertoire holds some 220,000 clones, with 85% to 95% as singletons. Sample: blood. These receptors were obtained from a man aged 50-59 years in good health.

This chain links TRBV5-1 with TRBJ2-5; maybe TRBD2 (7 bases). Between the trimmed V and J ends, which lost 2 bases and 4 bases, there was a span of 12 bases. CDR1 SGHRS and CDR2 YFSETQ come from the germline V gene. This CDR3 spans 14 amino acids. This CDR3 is CASSFGGQRETQYF. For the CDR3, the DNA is TGCGCCAGCAGCTTCGGGGGGCAGAGAGAGACCCAGTACTTC.

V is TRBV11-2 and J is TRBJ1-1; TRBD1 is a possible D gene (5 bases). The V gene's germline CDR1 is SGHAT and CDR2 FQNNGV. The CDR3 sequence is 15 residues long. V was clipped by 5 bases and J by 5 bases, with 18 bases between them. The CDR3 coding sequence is TGTGCCAGCAGCCCCAGGGCCTTCAGGTTAACTGAAGCTTTCTTT. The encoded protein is CASSPRAFRLTEAFF.

CDR3 DNA: TGTGCCAGCAGTGATAAATCGGACACCGGGGAGCTGTTTTTT. It is translated as CASSDKSDTGELFF. This chain uses TRBV6-4 with TRBJ2-2, with D uncertain. The CDR3 is 14 amino acids. Trimming cost V 3 bases and J 3 bases, with 8 bases left between them. CDR1 and CDR2 from the germline V gene are MRHNA and SNTAGT.

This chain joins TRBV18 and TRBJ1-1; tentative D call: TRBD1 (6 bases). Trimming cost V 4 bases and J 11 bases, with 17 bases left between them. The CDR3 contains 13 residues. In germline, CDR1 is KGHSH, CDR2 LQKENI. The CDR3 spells CASSLDQGFGAFF. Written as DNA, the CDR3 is TGTGCCAGCTCACTCGACCAGGGGTTTGGGGCTTTCTTT.

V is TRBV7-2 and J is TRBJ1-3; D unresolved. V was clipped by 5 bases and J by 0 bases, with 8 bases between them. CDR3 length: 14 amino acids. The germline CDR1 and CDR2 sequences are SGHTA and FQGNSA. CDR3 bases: TGTGCCAGCAGCCCTGACTTCTCTGGAAACACCATATATTTT. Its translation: CASSPDFSGNTIYF.

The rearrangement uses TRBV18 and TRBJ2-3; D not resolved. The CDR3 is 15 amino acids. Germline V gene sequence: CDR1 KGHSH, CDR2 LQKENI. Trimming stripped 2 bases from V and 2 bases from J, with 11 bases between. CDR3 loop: CASSPVPGITDTQYF. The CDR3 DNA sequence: TGTGCCAGCTCACCAGTTCCCGGAATCACAGATACGCAGTATTTT.

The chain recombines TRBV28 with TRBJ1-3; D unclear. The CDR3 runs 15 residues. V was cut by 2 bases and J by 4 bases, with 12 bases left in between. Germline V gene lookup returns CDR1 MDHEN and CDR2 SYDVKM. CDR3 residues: CASSLSRPGGNTIYF. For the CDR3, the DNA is TGTGCCAGCAGTTTAAGCAGGCCGGGGGGAAACACCATATATTTT.

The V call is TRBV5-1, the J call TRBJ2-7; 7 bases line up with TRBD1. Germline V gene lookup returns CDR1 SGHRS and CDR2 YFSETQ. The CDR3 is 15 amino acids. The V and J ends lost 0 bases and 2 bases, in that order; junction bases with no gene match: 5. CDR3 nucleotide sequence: TGCGCCAGCAGCTTGGTGGCAGGGGGAGCCTACGAGCAGTACGTC. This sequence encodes CASSLVAGGAYEQYV.

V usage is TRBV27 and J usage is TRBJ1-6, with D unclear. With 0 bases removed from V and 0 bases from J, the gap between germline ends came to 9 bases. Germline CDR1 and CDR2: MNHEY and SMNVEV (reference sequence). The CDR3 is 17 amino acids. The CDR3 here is CASSLSKAGSYNSPLHF. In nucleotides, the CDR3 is TGTGCCAGCAGTTTATCTAAGGCCGGCTCCTATAATTCACCCCTCCACTTT.

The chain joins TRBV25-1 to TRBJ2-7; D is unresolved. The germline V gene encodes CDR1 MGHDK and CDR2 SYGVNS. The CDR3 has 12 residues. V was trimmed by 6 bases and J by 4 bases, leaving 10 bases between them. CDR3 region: CASRVGKYEQYV. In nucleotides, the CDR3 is TGTGCCAGCAGGGTCGGTAAATACGAGCAGTACGTC.

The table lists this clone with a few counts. The CDR3 DNA sequence: TGTGCCAGCAGTCCGCTAAACACAGGGGTGGCCAAAAACATTCAGTACTTC. It encodes CASSPLNTGVAKNIQYF. The chain employs TRBV28 and TRBJ2-4, with 7 nucleotides matching TRBD1. CDR1 MDHEN and CDR2 SYDVKM come from the germline V gene. V shed 5 bases, J shed 1 base, and the junction held 11 bases outside the gene matches. This CDR3 contains 17 residues. The variable domain in full, with the rest retrieved from reference TRBV28 and TRBJ2-4, is DVKVTQSSRYLVKRTGEKVFLECVQDMDHENMFWYRQDPGLGLRLIYFSYDVKMKEKGDIPEGYSVSREKKERFSLILESASTNQTSMYLCASSPLNTGVAKNIQYFGAGTRLSVL.

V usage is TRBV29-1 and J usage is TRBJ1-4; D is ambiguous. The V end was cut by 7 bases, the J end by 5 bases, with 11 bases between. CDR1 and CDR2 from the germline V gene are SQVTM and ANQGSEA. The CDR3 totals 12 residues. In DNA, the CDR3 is TGCAGCGGGCGATTCGGGAATGAAAAACTGTTTTTT. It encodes CSGRFGNEKLFF.

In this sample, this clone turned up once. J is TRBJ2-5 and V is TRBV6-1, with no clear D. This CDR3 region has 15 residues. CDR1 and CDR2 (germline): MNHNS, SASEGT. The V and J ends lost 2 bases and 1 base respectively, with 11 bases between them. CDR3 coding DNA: TGTGCCAGCAGTGAAATGAGGATGAGCCAAGAGACCCAGTACTTC. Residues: CASSEMRMSQETQYF.

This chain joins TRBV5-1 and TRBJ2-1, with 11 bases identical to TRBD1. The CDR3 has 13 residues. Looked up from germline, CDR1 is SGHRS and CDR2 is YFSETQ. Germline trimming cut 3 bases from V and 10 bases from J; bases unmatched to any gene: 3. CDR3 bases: TGCGCCAGCAGCTGGACAGGGGGCAGGGAGCAGTTCTTC. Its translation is CASSWTGGREQFF. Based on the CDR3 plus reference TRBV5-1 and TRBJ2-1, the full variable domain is KAGVTQTPRYLIKTRGQQVTLSCSPISGHRSVSWYQQTPGQGLQFLFEYFSETQRNKGNFPGRFSGRQFSNSRSEMNVSTLELGDSALYLCASSWTGGREQFFGPGTRLTVL.

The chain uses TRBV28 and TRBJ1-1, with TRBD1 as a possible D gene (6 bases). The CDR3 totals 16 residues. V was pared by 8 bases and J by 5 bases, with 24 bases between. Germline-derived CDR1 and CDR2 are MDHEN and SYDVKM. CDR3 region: CASHSAPGGERTEAFF. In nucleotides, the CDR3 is TGTGCCAGCCACTCGGCTCCGGGGGGCGAGAGGACTGAAGCTTTCTTT.

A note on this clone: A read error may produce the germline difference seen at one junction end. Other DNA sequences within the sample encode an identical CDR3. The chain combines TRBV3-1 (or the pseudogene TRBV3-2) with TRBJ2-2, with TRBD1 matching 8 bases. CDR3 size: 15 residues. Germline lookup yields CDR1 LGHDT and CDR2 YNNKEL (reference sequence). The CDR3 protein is CASSSRTGSTGELFF. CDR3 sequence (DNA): TGTGCTAGCAGCAGTAGGACAGGGTCGACCGGGGAGCTGTTTTTT.

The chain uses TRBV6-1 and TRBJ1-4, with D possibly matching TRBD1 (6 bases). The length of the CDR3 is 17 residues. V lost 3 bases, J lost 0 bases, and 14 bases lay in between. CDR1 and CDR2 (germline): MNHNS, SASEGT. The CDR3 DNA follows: TGTGCCAGCAGTGACAGGGGCGGTATTTCAACTAATGAAAAACTGTTTTTT. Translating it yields CASSDRGGISTNEKLFF.